Shown below are 10 T cell receptor beta chains from a single sample sequenced in a study of cytomegalovirus exposure and HLA in healthy donors. A multiplex PCR was run with 60 Vbeta primers and 13 Jbeta primers. Method: immunoSEQ multiplex PCR; TCRdb's copy keeps in-frame clones and lacks some. The table has about 200,000 clones, around 80% seen once. The material sequenced was PBMCs. Source of these receptors: a woman aged 40 to 55 in good health and CMV-seronegative.

V and J are TRBV9 and TRBJ2-1, with 13 bases fitting TRBD2. Looked up from germline, CDR1 is SGDLS and CDR2 is YYNGEE. The CDR3 contains 15 residues. With 3 bases clipped from V and 6 bases from J, the junction kept 3 bases outside the gene matches. The DNA for the CDR3 is TGTGCCAGCAGCGGAACTAGCGGGAGGGCCAATGAGCAGTTCTTC. Protein sequence: CASSGTSGRANEQFF.

The chain has TRBV4-3 and TRBJ2-1; D gene ambiguous. V dropped 1 base and J dropped 9 bases, with 16 bases sitting between them. CDR1 is LGHNA and CDR2 is YSLEER in the germline V gene. The CDR3 has 15 amino acids. The CDR3 nucleotides are TGCGCCAGCAGCCAAGGTCCCTATAGCTTGGGTGAGCAGTTCTTC. Translating it yields CASSQGPYSLGEQFF.

V usage is TRBV7-9 and J usage is TRBJ2-1; no reliable D call. V was clipped by 2 bases and J by 7 bases, with 18 bases between them. The CDR3 consists of 16 residues. The germline V gene has CDR1 SEHNR and CDR2 FQNEAQ (reference sequence). The CDR3 DNA reads TGTGCCAGCAGCTTAAAGTCCCAGCGTCGGTGGAATGAGCAGTTCTTC. Its translation is CASSLKSQRRWNEQFF.

The sample holds one count of this clone. The chain uses TRBV9 and TRBJ2-7; D is unclear. The CDR3 spans 13 residues. Looked up from germline, CDR1 is SGDLS and CDR2 is YYNGEE. V lost 0 bases and J lost 5, with 9 bases in between. The CDR3 sequence: CASSVGGLNEQYF. The CDR3 coding sequence is TGTGCCAGCAGCGTAGGAGGTCTGAACGAGCAGTACTTC.

The chain employs TRBV4-1 and TRBJ2-3; 13 bases agree with TRBD2. V lost 0 bases and J lost 2; bases outside the gene matches: 14. The CDR3 has 21 residues. CDR1 and CDR2 (germline): MGHRA, YSYEKL. CDR3 nucleotide sequence: TGCGCCAGCAGCCAAGATTTTTTAGGAGACGGACTAGCGGGAGCCACAGATACGCAGTATTTT. It codes for CASSQDFLGDGLAGATDTQYF.

V is TRBV7-2 and J is TRBJ2-2, with D perhaps matching TRBD1 (5 bases). CDR1 SGHTA and CDR2 FQGNSA come from the germline V gene. CDR3 length: 16 residues. V lost 6 bases to trimming and J lost 7 bases, with 21 bases between them. The CDR3 reads CASSYGLFQGSGELFF. The CDR3 nucleotides are TGTGCCAGCAGTTATGGCCTGTTCCAGGGAAGCGGGGAGCTGTTTTTT.

This sequence joins TRBV5-4 and TRBJ2-3, with TRBD2 matching 10 bases. CDR3 length: 16 residues. Unmatched junction bases numbered 7, after V lost 4 bases and J lost 2 bases. CDR1 and CDR2 from the germline V gene are SGHNT and YYREEE (reference sequence). In DNA, the CDR3 is TGTGCCAGCAGCCCCCGCCTAGCGGGAGACACAGATACGCAGTATTTT. Protein: CASSPRLAGDTDTQYF.

V gene TRBV9 combines with J gene TRBJ2-1; TRBD1 is a possible D gene (5 bases). The CDR3 is 14 amino acids. Germline V gene sequence: CDR1 SGDLS, CDR2 YYNGEE. V was shortened by 0 bases and J by 8 bases, with 12 bases between the two germline ends. The CDR3 DNA reads TGTGCCAGCAGCGTAGGACGGCTAGGGGATGAGCAGTTCTTC. Translation gives CASSVGRLGDEQFF.

The rearrangement joins TRBV15 to TRBJ2-5, with D possibly being TRBD2 (6 bases). The germline V and J ends were trimmed by 4 bases and 1 base, with 7 bases remaining between them. CDR1 is LNHNV and CDR2 is YYDKDF in the germline V gene (reference sequence). The CDR3 loop spans 13 amino acids. Here the CDR3 reads CATSTGLQETQYF. The CDR3 DNA sequence: TGTGCCACCAGCACGGGACTCCAAGAGACCCAGTACTTC.

The chain combines TRBV29-1 with TRBJ1-5, with TRBD1 matching 8 bases. With V trimmed by 4 bases and J by 6 bases, 5 bases remained unmatched. This CDR3 comprises 13 residues. From germline, CDR1 is SQVTM and CDR2 ANQGSEA. CDR3 residues: CSVGQGLGQPQHF. The DNA for the CDR3 is TGCAGCGTTGGACAGGGGTTAGGTCAGCCCCAGCATTTT.